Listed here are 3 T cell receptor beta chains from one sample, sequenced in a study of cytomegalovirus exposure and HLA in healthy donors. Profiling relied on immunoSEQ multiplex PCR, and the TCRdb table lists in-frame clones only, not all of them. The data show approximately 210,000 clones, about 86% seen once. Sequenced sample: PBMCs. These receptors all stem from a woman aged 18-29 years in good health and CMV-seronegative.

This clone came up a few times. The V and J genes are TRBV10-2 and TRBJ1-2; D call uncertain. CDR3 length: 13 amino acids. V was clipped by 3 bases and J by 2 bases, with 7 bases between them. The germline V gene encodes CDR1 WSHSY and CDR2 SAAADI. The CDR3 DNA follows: TGCGCCAGCAGTGATAGCAGCAACTATGGCTACACCTTC. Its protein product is CASSDSSNYGYTF.

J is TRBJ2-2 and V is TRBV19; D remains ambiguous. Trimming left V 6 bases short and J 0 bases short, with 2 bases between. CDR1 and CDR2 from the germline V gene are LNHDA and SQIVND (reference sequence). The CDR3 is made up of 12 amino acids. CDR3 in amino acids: CASSANTGELFF. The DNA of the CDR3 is TGTGCCAGTAGCGCGAACACCGGGGAGCTGTTTTTT. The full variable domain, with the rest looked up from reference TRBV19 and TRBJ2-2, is DGGITQSPKYLFRKEGQNVTLSCEQNLNHDAMYWYRQDPGQGLRLIYYSQIVNDFQKGDIAEGYSVSREKKESFPLTVTSAQKNPTAFYLCASSANTGELFFGEGSRLTVL.

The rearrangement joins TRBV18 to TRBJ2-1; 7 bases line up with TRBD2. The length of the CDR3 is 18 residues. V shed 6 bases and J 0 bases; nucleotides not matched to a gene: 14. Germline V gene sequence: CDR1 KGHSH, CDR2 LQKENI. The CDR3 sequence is CASSYNWARGSSYNEQFF. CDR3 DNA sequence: TGTGCCAGCTCGTATAATTGGGCTCGCGGGAGCTCCTACAATGAGCAGTTCTTC.